These 16 T cell receptor beta chains originate from one sample sequenced in a study of early T cells in non-severe SARS-CoV-2 infection. One entry per CDR3 protein results from TCRdb running MiXCR on the 5' RACE reads. The profile shows tens of thousands of distinct CDR3 sequences, over 9.5% of them singletons. What was sequenced was whole blood. The receptor source for this set is an adult who was a healthcare worker with PCR-confirmed SARS-CoV-2 infection or an uninfected control (not recorded which).

The chain couples TRBV6-2 or TRBV6-3 to TRBJ2-2; the match to TRBD2 covers 7 bases. Trimming removed 6 bases from V and 6 bases from J; junction bases left unmatched: 7. The CDR3 is made up of 14 amino acids. The germline gives CDR1 MNHEY, CDR2 SVGEGT. The CDR3 region is CASSLFTSAGELFF. The CDR3, as DNA: TGTGCCAGCAGCCTATTCACTAGCGCCGGGGAGCTGTTTTTT.

This clonotype was counted only a few times. This chain connects TRBV20-1 to TRBJ2-3; D is uncertain. Germline loops: CDR1 DFQATT, CDR2 SNEGSKA (reference sequence). The CDR3 sequence is 11 residues long. V was trimmed by 5 bases and J by 5 bases, leaving 8 bases between them. The CDR3 reads CSAGSGDTQYF. In DNA form, the CDR3 reads TGCAGTGCTGGTAGTGGAGATACGCAGTATTTT.

The chain is built from TRBV5-5 and TRBJ2-6; 7 bases line up with TRBD1. The CDR3 has 18 residues. V was pared by 4 bases and J by 0 bases, with 10 bases of the junction left unmatched. The germline CDR1 and CDR2 sequences are SGHKS and YYEKEE (reference sequence). The CDR3 DNA reads as TGTGCCAGCAGCCTCCGGGACAGTCATCCCTCTGGGGCCAACGTCCTGACTTTC. Amino acid sequence: CASSLRDSHPSGANVLTF.

This clonotype was recorded at least ten times. The V gene is TRBV11-3, the J gene TRBJ2-5; the D is unclear. Germline CDR1 and CDR2: SGHNT and YENEEA. The CDR3 loop spans 13 amino acids. Deletions cut 5 bases from V and 5 bases from J, with 12 bases between. The CDR3, as DNA: TGTGCCAGCAGCCCCCGCGTCTCCGAGACCCAGTACTTC. It yields the protein CASSPRVSETQYF.

This clonotype has more than one count but fewer than ten. The chain has TRBV5-1 and TRBJ2-2; 16 nucleotides agree with TRBD2. The CDR3 totals 18 residues. V lost 4 bases, J lost 4 bases, and 7 bases stayed unmatched. The germline CDR1 and CDR2 sequences are SGHRS and YFSETQ. CDR3 DNA sequence: TGCGCCAGCAGCCCGGGACTAGCGGGAGGGCCATCCACCGGGGAGCTGTTTTTT. This gives the protein CASSPGLAGGPSTGELFF.

This clonotype showed up just a few times. This sequence joins TRBV4-2 and TRBJ1-5; D uncertain. In germline, CDR1 is LGHNA, CDR2 YNFKEQ. Deletions cut 1 base from V and 0 bases from J, with 7 bases between. This CDR3 is 15 amino acids long. CDR3 nucleotides: TGTGCCAGCAGCCAAGGGAAGGGTAGCAATCAGCCCCAGCATTTT. Translating it yields CASSQGKGSNQPQHF.

This clonotype came up many times. The chain recombines TRBV5-1 with TRBJ2-7; D is possibly TRBD1 (6 bases). Trimming pared 2 bases from V and 2 bases from J, leaving 11 bases between. Per the germline V gene, CDR1 is SGHRS and CDR2 is YFSETQ. This CDR3 comprises 14 residues. In DNA, the CDR3 is TGCGCCAGCAGCTTAATTGGGGGCCCCTACGAGCAGTACTTC. It encodes CASSLIGGPYEQYF.

This clonotype is labeled large. The chain carries TRBV20-1 and TRBJ2-1; 12 bases align to TRBD2. The germline gives CDR1 DFQATT, CDR2 SNEGSKA (reference sequence). The trim removed 0 bases at V and 4 bases at J, leaving 4 bases unmatched. The CDR3 runs 16 residues. The CDR3 is CSARDPLAGGYNEQFF. The CDR3 DNA reads TGCAGTGCTAGAGATCCACTAGCGGGGGGTTACAATGAGCAGTTCTTC.

The genes are TRBV2 and TRBJ1-1; D gene unclear. Trimming cost V 4 bases and J 1 base, with 7 bases left between them. Germline V gene data show CDR1 as SNHLY and CDR2 as FYNNEI. There are 13 residues in the CDR3. The CDR3, as DNA: TGTGCCAGCAGTGCTAGGACGAACACTGAAGCTTTCTTT. As protein: CASSARTNTEAFF.

This clonotype was detected a few times. The V gene is TRBV29-1, the J gene TRBJ2-7; 12 bases align to TRBD1. V lost 7 bases to trimming and J lost 3 bases; unmatched junction nucleotides: 4. The CDR3 extends over 13 amino acids. The V gene's germline CDR1 is SQVTM and CDR2 ANQGSEA. The CDR3: CSAGTGGNYEQYF. The CDR3 DNA reads as TGCAGCGCCGGGACAGGGGGCAACTACGAGCAGTACTTC.

This clonotype was detected many times. DNA for the CDR3: TGTGCCAGCAGTGAAGCTCGGTCTAGCGGGAGTCTATGGGAGACCCAGTACTTC. This codes for CASSEARSSGSLWETQYF. The rearrangement uses TRBV2 and TRBJ2-5, with 10 bases aligning to TRBD2. The V and J ends lost 0 bases and 5 bases, in that order; junction bases with no gene match: 12. CDR1 and CDR2 from the germline V gene are SNHLY and FYNNEI. This CDR3 is built from 18 residues.

The chain uses TRBV11-3 and TRBJ2-3; 8 nucleotides agree with TRBD2. The length of the CDR3 is 17 residues. Germline V CDR1 and CDR2: SGHNT, YENEEA. V shed 5 bases and J 5 bases; nucleotides not matched to a gene: 15. The CDR3 DNA is TGTGCCAGCAGCCCGGGACAAGCGGGAGTGAGGGAAGATACGCAGTATTTT. Its translation is CASSPGQAGVREDTQYF.

There are a few counts of this clonotype. The genes are TRBV11-1 and TRBJ2-5; no clear D gene. Trimming removed 5 bases at V and 5 bases at J, with 9 bases between. There are 12 residues in the CDR3. Germline CDR1 is SGHAT and CDR2 is FQDESV (reference sequence). CDR3 residues: CASSQLAETQYF. CDR3 nucleotide sequence: TGTGCCAGCAGCCAACTTGCGGAGACCCAGTACTTC.

The sample holds many counts of this clonotype. This sequence joins TRBV5-6 and TRBJ1-2; D remains ambiguous. V dropped 1 base and J dropped 2 bases, with 9 bases sitting between them. The germline V gene has CDR1 SGHDT and CDR2 YYEEEE. This CDR3 comprises 14 residues. The CDR3 nucleotides read TGTGCCAGCAGCTTGCACGGTTCCAACTATGGCTACACCTTC. The encoded protein is CASSLHGSNYGYTF.

This clonotype was observed a handful of times. The gene calls are TRBV27 and TRBJ2-6; 7 nucleotides align to TRBD1. The CDR3 extends over 15 amino acids. Per germline, CDR1 MNHEY and CDR2 SMNVEV (reference sequence). With 5 bases clipped from V and 2 bases from J, the junction kept 3 bases outside the gene matches. CDR3 nucleotides: TGTGCCAGCAGTAGACAGGGACCTGGGGCCAACGTCCTGACTTTC. Encoded protein: CASSRQGPGANVLTF.

The chain employs TRBV6-1 and TRBJ2-1; 8 nucleotides align to TRBD2. The V segment lost 6 bases and the J segment 7 bases; nucleotides outside the gene matches: 14. Germline values: CDR1 MNHNS, CDR2 SASEGT. The CDR3 runs 16 residues. CDR3 sequence (DNA): TGTGCCAGCAGAGAACCAGCGGGAGTTAATGTGAATGAGCAGTTCTTC. Protein product: CASREPAGVNVNEQFF.